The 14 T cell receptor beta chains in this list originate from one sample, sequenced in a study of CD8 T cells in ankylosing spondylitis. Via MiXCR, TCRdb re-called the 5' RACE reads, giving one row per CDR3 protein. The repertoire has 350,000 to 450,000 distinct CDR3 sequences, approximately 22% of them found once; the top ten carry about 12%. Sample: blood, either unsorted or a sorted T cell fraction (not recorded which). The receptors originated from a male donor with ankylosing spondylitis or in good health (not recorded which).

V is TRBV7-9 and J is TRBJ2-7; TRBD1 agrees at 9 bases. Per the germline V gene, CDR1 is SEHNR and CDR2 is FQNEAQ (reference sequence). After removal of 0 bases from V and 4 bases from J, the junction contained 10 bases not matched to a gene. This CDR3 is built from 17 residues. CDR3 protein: CASSLARGGQGMYEQYF. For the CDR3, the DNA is TGTGCCAGCAGCTTAGCGCGTGGGGGACAGGGTATGTACGAGCAGTACTTC.

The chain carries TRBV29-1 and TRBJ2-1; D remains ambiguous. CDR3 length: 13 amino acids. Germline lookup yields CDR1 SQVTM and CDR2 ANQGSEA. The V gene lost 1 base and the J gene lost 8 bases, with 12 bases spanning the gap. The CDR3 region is CSVEAPFADEQFF. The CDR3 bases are TGCAGCGTTGAAGCTCCGTTCGCTGATGAGCAGTTCTTC.

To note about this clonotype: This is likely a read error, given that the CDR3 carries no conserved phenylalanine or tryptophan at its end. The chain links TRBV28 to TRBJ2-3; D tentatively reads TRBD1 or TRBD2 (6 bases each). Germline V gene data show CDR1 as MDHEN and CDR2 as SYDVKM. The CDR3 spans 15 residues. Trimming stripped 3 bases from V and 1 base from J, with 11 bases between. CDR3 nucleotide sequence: TGTGCCAGCAGTTTTGCCGGGGGCCGCACAGATACGCAGTATTCT. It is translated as CASSFAGGRTDTQYS.

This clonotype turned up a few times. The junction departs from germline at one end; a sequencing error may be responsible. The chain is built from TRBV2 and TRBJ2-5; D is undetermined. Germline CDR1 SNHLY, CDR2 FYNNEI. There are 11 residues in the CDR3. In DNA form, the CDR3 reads TGTGCCAGCAGTGAATCAGAGGCCCAGTACTTC. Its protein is CASSESEAQYF.

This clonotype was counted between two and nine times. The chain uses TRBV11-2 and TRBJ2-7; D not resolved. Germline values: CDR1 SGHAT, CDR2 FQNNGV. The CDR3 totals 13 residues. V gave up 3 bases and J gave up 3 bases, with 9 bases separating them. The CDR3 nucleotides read TGTGCCAGCAGCTTCACCGCCGACTACGAGCAGTACTTC. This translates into CASSFTADYEQYF.

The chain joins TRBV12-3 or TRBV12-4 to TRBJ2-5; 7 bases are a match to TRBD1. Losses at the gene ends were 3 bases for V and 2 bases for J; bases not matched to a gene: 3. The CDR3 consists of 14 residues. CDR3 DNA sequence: TGTGCCAGCAGTTTGACAGGGCAGCAAGAGACCCAGTACTTC. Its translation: CASSLTGQQETQYF.

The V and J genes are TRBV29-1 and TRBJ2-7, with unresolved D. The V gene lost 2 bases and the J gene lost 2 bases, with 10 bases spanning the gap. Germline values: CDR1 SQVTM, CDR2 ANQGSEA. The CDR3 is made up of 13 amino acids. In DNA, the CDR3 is TGCAGCGTTGAACTTGGGCCCCCCTACGAGCAGTACTTC. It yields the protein CSVELGPPYEQYF.

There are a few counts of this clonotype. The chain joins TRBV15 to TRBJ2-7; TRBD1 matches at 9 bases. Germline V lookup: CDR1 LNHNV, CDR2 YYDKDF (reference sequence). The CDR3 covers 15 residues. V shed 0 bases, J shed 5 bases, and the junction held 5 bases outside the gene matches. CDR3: CATSRDRTGDHEQYF. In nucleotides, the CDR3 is TGTGCCACCAGCAGAGATCGGACAGGGGATCACGAGCAGTACTTC.

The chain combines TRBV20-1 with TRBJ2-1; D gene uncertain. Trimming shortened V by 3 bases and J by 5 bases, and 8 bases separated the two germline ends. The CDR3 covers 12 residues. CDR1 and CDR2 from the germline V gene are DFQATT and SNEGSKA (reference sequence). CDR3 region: CSASWADNEQFF. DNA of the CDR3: TGCAGTGCTAGTTGGGCCGACAATGAGCAGTTCTTC.

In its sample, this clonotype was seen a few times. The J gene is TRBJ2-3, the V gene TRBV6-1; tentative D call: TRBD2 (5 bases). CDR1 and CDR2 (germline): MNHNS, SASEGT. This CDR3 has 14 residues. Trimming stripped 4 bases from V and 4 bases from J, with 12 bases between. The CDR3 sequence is CASSAGLGSDTQYF. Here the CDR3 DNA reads TGTGCCAGCAGTGCTGGACTCGGGTCAGATACGCAGTATTTT.

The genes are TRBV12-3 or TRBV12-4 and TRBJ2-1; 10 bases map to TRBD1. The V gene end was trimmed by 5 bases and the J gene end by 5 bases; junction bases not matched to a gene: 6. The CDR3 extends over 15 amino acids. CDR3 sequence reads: CASSIRQGANNEQFF. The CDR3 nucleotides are TGTGCCAGCAGTATCCGACAGGGGGCCAACAATGAGCAGTTCTTC.

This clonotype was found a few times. The CDR3 DNA sequence: TGTGCCAGCAGTTGGGAACCTGCCGGCACTGAAGCTTTCTTT. This codes for CASSWEPAGTEAFF. The rearrangement uses TRBV27 and TRBJ1-1; D gene unclear. CDR1 is MNHEY and CDR2 is SMNVEV in the germline V gene (reference sequence). Trimming removed 4 bases at V and 4 bases at J, with 13 bases between. The CDR3 runs to 14 residues.

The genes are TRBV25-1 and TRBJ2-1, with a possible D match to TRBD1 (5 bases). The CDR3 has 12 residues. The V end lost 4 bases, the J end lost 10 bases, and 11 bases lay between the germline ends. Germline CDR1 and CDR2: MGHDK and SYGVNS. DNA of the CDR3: TGTGCCAGCAGTGGGGGCCGACAGGAGCAGTTCTTC. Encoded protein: CASSGGRQEQFF.

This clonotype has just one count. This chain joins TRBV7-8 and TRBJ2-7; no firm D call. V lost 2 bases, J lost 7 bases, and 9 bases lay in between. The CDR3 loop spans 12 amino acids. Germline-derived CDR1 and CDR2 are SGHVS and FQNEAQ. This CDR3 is CASSLILLEQYF. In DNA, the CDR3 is TGTGCCAGCAGCTTAATCCTTCTGGAGCAGTACTTC.